The entry that follows covers one T cell receptor beta chain sequence. The data were obtained in a study of blood T cell repertoires in COVID-19. Study overall: Acute-phase and convalescent COVID-19 samples originated in the United States, Italy and Spain. The cDNA or gDNA used as material had been derived from T cells, B-cell-depleted T cells, or PBMCs.

Using immunoSEQ multiplex PCR, the repertoire was profiled, and TCRdb retains in-frame clones only, with some absent. The sample holds about 360,000 clones, around 88% seen once. The CDR3 loop spans 12 amino acids. From germline, CDR1 is MNHEY and CDR2 SVGAGI. V shed 6 bases and J 8 bases; nucleotides not matched to a gene: 5. This TCR came from a woman in her sixties with COVID-19, enrolled during active disease. The chain combines TRBV6-5 with TRBJ1-2, with TRBD1 identical over 8 bases. Sequencing used peripheral blood. This CDR3 reads CASSPTGAGYTF. In nucleotides, the CDR3 is TGTGCCAGCAGCCCGACAGGGGCCGGCTACACCTTC.